One and the same sample provided the 14 T cell receptor beta chains below, sequenced in a study of OX40 agonist ivuxolimab in advanced cancers. Clones were sequenced by immunoSEQ multiplex PCR, and TCRdb holds only the in-frame ones, with some missing. The top ten clones hold roughly 15% of a sample with some 11,000 clones, around 80% of them seen once. The specimen was CD4+ or CD8+ T cells sorted from blood, collected in a trial of the OX40 agonist ivuxolimab. The source of these receptors is an adult with an advanced solid tumor such as melanoma, head and neck, liver or kidney cancer.

V usage is TRBV9 and J usage is TRBJ1-2; D not resolved. Germline loops: CDR1 SGDLS, CDR2 YYNGEE. V was pared by 4 bases and J by 9 bases, with 22 bases between. The CDR3 is made up of 15 amino acids. CDR3 DNA: TGTGCCAGCAGCCCGAACACGGTTGGTCTATGGAGCTACACCTTC. Residues: CASSPNTVGLWSYTF.

This clone came up once. This sequence joins TRBV5-4 and TRBJ1-4; 9 bases agree with TRBD1. Germline-derived CDR1 and CDR2 are SGHNT and YYREEE (reference sequence). Trimming took 0 bases from V and 4 from J; bases not matched to a gene: 7. This CDR3 has 17 amino acids. As DNA, the CDR3 is TGTGCCAGCAGCTTGGTGGGGACAGGGCTTGATAATGAAAAACTGTTTTTT. This sequence encodes CASSLVGTGLDNEKLFF.

The V gene is TRBV6-6, the J gene TRBJ1-1; 9 bases match TRBD1. CDR1 and CDR2 from the germline V gene are MNHNY and SVGAGI (reference sequence). This CDR3 spans 14 amino acids. Trimming removed 6 bases from V and 0 bases from J; junction bases left unmatched: 2. This CDR3 reads CASRGTGLNTEAFF. CDR3 in DNA: TGTGCCAGCAGGGGGACAGGGCTGAACACTGAAGCTTTCTTT.

The V and J genes are TRBV19 and TRBJ2-7, with 13 bases identical to TRBD2. This CDR3 contains 15 residues. From germline, CDR1 is LNHDA and CDR2 SQIVND (reference sequence). J was trimmed by 6 bases and V by 6 bases; bases with no gene match: 8. CDR3 nucleotides: TGTGCCAGTAGCCTCACTAGCGGGAGGGTAGCCGAGCAGTACTTC. Translated, it gives CASSLTSGRVAEQYF.

This chain connects TRBV5-1 to TRBJ2-3; D is unresolved. This CDR3 is built from 15 residues. V lost 4 bases, J lost 3 bases, and 15 bases lay in between. Germline-derived CDR1 and CDR2 are SGHRS and YFSETQ. CDR3 region: CASSPDDYGTDTQYF. CDR3 coding DNA: TGCGCCAGCAGCCCGGACGATTATGGAACAGATACGCAGTATTTT.

The V and J genes are TRBV29-1 and TRBJ2-7; D is unresolved. CDR1 SQVTM and CDR2 ANQGSEA come from the germline V gene. This CDR3 is 12 amino acids long. Between the trimmed V and J ends, which lost 3 bases and 3 bases, there was a span of 9 bases. CDR3 bases: TGCAGCGTTGAGGCCGGGTACTACGAGCAGTACTTC. It yields the protein CSVEAGYYEQYF.

Sample share makes this clone medium-sized. The J gene is TRBJ1-5, the V gene TRBV19; D remains ambiguous. Trimming took off 1 base at V and 0 bases at J, with 13 bases between the two ends. This CDR3 comprises 17 residues. CDR1 is LNHDA, CDR2 SQIVND, per germline (reference sequence). The CDR3 protein is CASSIALNWNSNQPQHF. The CDR3 DNA sequence: TGTGCCAGTAGTATAGCTCTGAATTGGAATAGCAATCAGCCCCAGCATTTT.

This chain links TRBV13 with TRBJ2-3; 10 bases line up with TRBD1. V gave up 3 bases and J gave up 6 bases; unmatched junction bases: 6. The germline V gene encodes CDR1 PRHDT and CDR2 FYEKMQ (reference sequence). This CDR3 comprises 15 residues. CDR3 nucleotide sequence: TGTGCCAGCAGCTTTTGGGACAGGGGTGTGGATACGCAGTATTTT. It translates to CASSFWDRGVDTQYF.

By proportion, this clone is medium-sized. V is TRBV6-1 and J is TRBJ2-1; 13 nucleotides line up with TRBD2. Germline V gene data show CDR1 as MNHNS and CDR2 as SASEGT. The CDR3 is made up of 15 amino acids. Trimming cost V 4 bases and J 9 bases; bases outside gene matches: 6. CDR3 sequence: CASSGTSGGASEQFF. The CDR3 DNA follows: TGTGCCAGCAGTGGAACTAGCGGGGGGGCCAGTGAGCAGTTCTTC.

The J gene is TRBJ2-2, the V gene TRBV4-1; either TRBD1 or TRBD2 may fit D (6 bases each). V lost 1 base and J lost 5, with 17 bases in between. CDR1 MGHRA and CDR2 YSYEKL come from the germline V gene. The CDR3 runs to 17 residues. The CDR3 DNA follows: TGCGCCAGCAGCCAAGTCGGGAGAGGGGGAGAAACCGGGGAGCTGTTTTTT. This codes for CASSQVGRGGETGELFF.

V gene TRBV6-1 combines with J gene TRBJ1-5; D is unresolved. V was trimmed by 5 bases and J by 0 bases, leaving 11 bases between them. In germline, CDR1 is MNHNS, CDR2 SASEGT. The CDR3 is made up of 15 amino acids. CDR3 DNA: TGTGCCAGCAGTCGGACGGCCCTTAGCAATCAGCCCCAGCATTTT. Protein sequence: CASSRTALSNQPQHF.

The gene calls are TRBV11-3 and TRBJ2-7; 7 nucleotides align to TRBD2. The CDR3 loop spans 14 amino acids. From germline, CDR1 is SGHNT and CDR2 YENEEA. The J segment lost 4 bases and the V segment lost 5 bases, leaving 8 bases of the junction unmatched. In DNA form, the CDR3 reads TGTGCCAGCAGCCTTGCGGGAGATAGTTACGAGCAGTACTTC. It translates to CASSLAGDSYEQYF.

This clone was detected once. The genes are TRBV6-1 and TRBJ1-5; D is undetermined. CDR1 and CDR2 (germline): MNHNS, SASEGT. The CDR3 is made up of 15 amino acids. Trimming took off 2 bases at V and 2 bases at J, with 10 bases between the two ends. The DNA for the CDR3 is TGTGCCAGCAGTGAAACAGCCCTTGGCAATCAGCCCCAGCATTTT. It translates to CASSETALGNQPQHF.

The rearrangement uses TRBV7-2 and TRBJ2-5, with D possibly matching TRBD1 (6 bases). CDR3 length: 14 residues. The germline gives CDR1 SGHTA, CDR2 FQGNSA. V was cut by 0 bases and J by 3 bases, with 8 bases left in between. CDR3: CASSLAAGEETQYF. CDR3 bases: TGTGCCAGCAGCTTAGCGGCAGGGGAAGAGACCCAGTACTTC.